This TCR beta chain was sequenced in a study of cytomegalovirus exposure and HLA in healthy donors. V lost 7 bases to trimming and J lost 9 bases, with 19 bases between them. Germline assignment: CDR1 MNHNY and CDR2 SVGAGI (reference sequence). The CDR3 has 13 amino acids. Produced via immunoSEQ multiplex PCR; TCRdb's table is partial and in-frame only. The data show over 150,000 clones, about 82% seen once. The V call is TRBV6-6, the J call TRBJ2-7; maybe TRBD2 (6 bases). Sequencing was carried out using PBMCs. The TCR originated in a human donor in good health. The CDR3 reads CASKGSTSLWQYF. The CDR3 DNA is TGTGCCAGCAAGGGGTCGACTAGTCTTTGGCAGTACTTC.